What follows are 26 T cell receptor beta chains derived from one specimen sequenced in a study (dated by TCRdb to 2014 to 2015). The receptor library was made with 5' RACE. TCRdb lists the instrument as Illumina MiSeq. Clones were called with MiXCR by TCRdb after fastp trimmed the public reads at Q25, and only in-frame beta chains were retained. When rows share a CDR3 protein, they turn into one entry using the most common DNA and genes. Across this sample there are about 7,000 distinct CDR3 sequences, with 50% seen only once. Roughly 3.1% of the sample belongs to the ten largest clones. What was sequenced was naive CD4+ T cells sorted from a lymph node. Interpreted using the paper, the cell subset or site label stands for: naive CD4+ T cells, CD4+CD45RA+CD25-. The receptor source for this set is a female donor with breast cancer.

The chain is built from TRBV11-3 and TRBJ1-1; the D is unclear. Trimming took 4 bases from V and 8 from J, leaving 14 bases between them. CDR1 is SGHNT, CDR2 YENEEA, per germline. This CDR3 spans 13 amino acids. The CDR3 loop is CASSSWTFTEAFF. CDR3 nucleotide sequence: TGTGCCAGCAGCTCTTGGACTTTTACCGAAGCTTTCTTT.

The rearrangement links TRBV20-1 to TRBJ2-6, with 7 nucleotides matching TRBD1. The CDR3 is 17 residues long. The germline V gene encodes CDR1 DFQATT and CDR2 SNEGSKA (reference sequence). Trimming at V came to 6 bases and at J to 0 bases, leaving 11 bases not matched to a gene. CDR3 in amino acids: CSAYTGTVDSGANVLTF. In nucleotides, the CDR3 is TGCAGTGCGTATACCGGGACAGTAGACTCTGGGGCCAACGTCCTGACTTTC.

This clonotype was picked up a small number of times. The chain couples TRBV6-1 to TRBJ2-1; 7 bases map to TRBD1. Germline CDR1 is MNHNS and CDR2 is SASEGT. After removal of 6 bases from V and 4 bases from J, the junction contained 3 bases not matched to a gene. The CDR3 loop spans 13 amino acids. The CDR3 DNA sequence: TGTGCCAGCAGGGGACAGATTTACAATGAGCAGTTCTTC. Translated: CASRGQIYNEQFF.

The V gene is TRBV15, the J gene TRBJ2-7, with D possibly being TRBD1 (6 bases). This CDR3 is 14 amino acids long. Germline V gene data show CDR1 as LNHNV and CDR2 as YYDKDF (reference sequence). The V end lost 0 bases, the J end lost 2 bases, and 8 bases lay between the germline ends. Here the CDR3 reads CATSRDAGAYEQYF. In DNA, the CDR3 is TGTGCCACCAGCAGAGATGCAGGGGCCTACGAGCAGTACTTC.

Here the CDR3 DNA reads TGTGCCAGCAGTTTCTCAATCCTACTCACAGATACGCAGTATTTT. It yields the protein CASSFSILLTDTQYF. V usage is TRBV27 and J usage is TRBJ2-3; D remains ambiguous. The CDR3 sequence is 15 residues long. Trimming cost V 3 bases and J 2 bases, with 12 bases left between them. CDR1 is MNHEY, CDR2 SMNVEV, per germline (reference sequence).

There are a few counts of this clonotype. This chain joins TRBV4-1 and TRBJ2-7; TRBD1 aligns across 8 bases. J lost 4 bases, V lost 0 bases, and 5 bases had no gene match. Germline assignment: CDR1 MGHRA and CDR2 YSYEKL. The CDR3 is made up of 15 amino acids. CDR3 protein: CASSQDSHRGYEQYF. For the CDR3, the DNA is TGCGCCAGCAGCCAAGATTCACACAGGGGGTACGAGCAGTACTTC.

The CDR3 region is CASRPHLGRETQYF. As DNA, the CDR3 is TGTGCCAGCAGACCACATCTAGGGAGGGAGACCCAGTACTTC. J is TRBJ2-5 and V is TRBV7-9; possible D gene TRBD2, 6 bases. The CDR3 sequence is 14 residues long. Trimming cost V 6 bases and J 5 bases, with 16 bases left between them. In germline, CDR1 is SEHNR, CDR2 FQNEAQ (reference sequence). Full variable domain (missing parts from reference TRBV7-9 and TRBJ2-5): DTGVSQNPRHKITKRGQNVTFRCDPISEHNRLYWYRQTLGQGPEFLTYFQNEAQLEKSRLLSDRFSAERPKGSFSTLEIQRTEQGDSAMYLCASRPHLGRETQYFGPGTRLLVL.

V gene TRBV11-2 combines with J gene TRBJ2-1, with D uncertain. Between the trimmed V and J ends, which lost 5 bases and 8 bases, there was a span of 13 bases. The CDR3 covers 13 residues. Germline CDR1 SGHAT, CDR2 FQNNGV. CDR3: CASSRRVLDEQFF. DNA of the CDR3: TGTGCCAGCAGCCGTCGGGTTCTGGATGAGCAGTTCTTC.

V usage is TRBV28 and J usage is TRBJ2-3; 9 bases agree with TRBD1. CDR1 and CDR2 (germline): MDHEN, SYDVKM. Losses at the gene ends were 5 bases for V and 3 bases for J; bases not matched to a gene: 6. The CDR3 is 15 amino acids. DNA for the CDR3: TGTGCCAGCAGTGTCATGACAGGGGGGACAGATACGCAGTATTTT. This codes for CASSVMTGGTDTQYF.

This clonotype has more than one count but fewer than ten. The rearrangement links TRBV6-2 or TRBV6-3 to TRBJ1-2, with TRBD1 identical over 9 bases. The CDR3 is 14 residues long. V trimming: 7 bases; J trimming: 5 bases; junction bases outside the gene matches: 8. CDR1 is MNHEY and CDR2 is SVGEGT in the germline V gene. CDR3 DNA sequence: TGTGCCAGCACCAACACAGGGGGCATATATGGCTACACCTTC. It specifies CASTNTGGIYGYTF.

V is TRBV20-1 and J is TRBJ1-6, with TRBD1 identical over 7 bases. V gave up 5 bases and J gave up 5 bases; unmatched junction bases: 6. The CDR3 totals 14 residues. The germline CDR1 and CDR2 sequences are DFQATT and SNEGSKA (reference sequence). CDR3 protein: CSARQGVNNSPLHF. In DNA form, the CDR3 reads TGCAGTGCTCGACAGGGAGTAAATAATTCACCCCTCCACTTT.

The chain joins TRBV7-9 to TRBJ2-5, with D uncertain. Trimming pared 5 bases from V and 4 bases from J, leaving 11 bases between. The CDR3 runs 13 residues. Germline CDR1 reads SEHNR; CDR2 reads FQNEAQ (reference sequence). The DNA for the CDR3 is TGTGCCAGCAGCGAAAGACTGAGAGAGACCCAGTACTTC. Translation gives CASSERLRETQYF.

Notes on this clonotype: One end of the junction varies from germline; a read error may be responsible. The chain uses TRBV5-1 and TRBJ2-7; D remains unclear. Germline-derived CDR1 and CDR2 are SGHRS and YFSETQ. The CDR3 is made up of 14 amino acids. This CDR3 reads CAALSADSSYEQCF. Written as DNA, the CDR3 is TGCGCCGCCCTGAGTGCGGATAGCTCCTACGAGCAGTGCTTC.

Of note for this clonotype: A read error may produce the germline difference seen at one junction end. J is TRBJ1-2 and V is TRBV25-1; D is undetermined. The CDR3 consists of 13 residues. The V gene's germline CDR1 is MGHDK and CDR2 SYGVNS. Written as DNA, the CDR3 is TGTGCCAGCAGTGAATCAGTTGACTATGGCCACACCTTC. Its translation is CASSESVDYGHTF.

CDR3 protein: CASSPWDVSGELFF. DNA for the CDR3: TGCGCCAGCAGCCCCTGGGACGTCTCGGGGGAGCTGTTTTTT. This sequence joins TRBV5-1 and TRBJ2-2, with D possibly called TRBD1 or TRBD2 (5 bases each). The CDR3 has 14 residues. The germline V gene has CDR1 SGHRS and CDR2 YFSETQ. With 4 bases removed from V and 8 bases from J, the gap between germline ends came to 15 bases.

This sequence joins TRBV5-1 and TRBJ2-3, with 8 bases identical to TRBD2. This CDR3 region has 15 residues. V shed 0 bases and J 0 bases; nucleotides not matched to a gene: 0. Per the germline V gene, CDR1 is SGHRS and CDR2 is YFSETQ. Here the CDR3 reads CASSLVAGSTDTQYF. The CDR3 DNA sequence: TGCGCCAGCAGCTTGGTAGCGGGGAGCACAGATACGCAGTATTTT.

This chain joins TRBV5-1 and TRBJ1-1; the D is unclear. The CDR3 runs to 12 residues. The V end was cut by 3 bases, the J end by 6 bases, with 9 bases between. CDR1 SGHRS and CDR2 YFSETQ come from the germline V gene. This chain's CDR3 is CASSSGWAEAFF. The CDR3 DNA is TGCGCCAGCAGCTCCGGGTGGGCTGAAGCTTTCTTT.

This sequence joins TRBV9 and TRBJ1-6; TRBD1 is a possible D gene (5 bases). Trimming left V 0 bases short and J 10 bases short, with 17 bases between. The germline V gene encodes CDR1 SGDLS and CDR2 YYNGEE. The CDR3 sequence is 16 residues long. For the CDR3, the DNA is TGTGCCAGCAGCGTAGGAGGTGCGCGGGGGAACTCACCCCTCCACTTT. The encoded protein is CASSVGGARGNSPLHF.

Notes on this clonotype: One junction end disagrees with the germline gene, perhaps due to a read error. CDR3 in DNA: TGTGCCAGCAGCCTAACCAACGGCGGGGAGGATACGCAGTATTTT. Its protein product is CASSLTNGGEDTQYF. V and J are TRBV7-3 and TRBJ2-3; D perhaps matches TRBD2 (6 bases). CDR1 and CDR2 from the germline V gene are SGHTA and FQGTGA. This CDR3 region has 15 residues.

This clonotype has just one count. The chain links TRBV10-3 to TRBJ2-3; TRBD2 agrees at 7 bases. The CDR3 is 17 residues long. J gave up 0 bases and V 6 bases, and 12 bases lay outside the gene matches. Germline CDR1 reads ENHRY; CDR2 reads SYGVKD. The chain's CDR3 is CAISPALSGISTDTQYF. As DNA, the CDR3 is TGTGCCATCAGCCCAGCCCTGAGCGGGATCAGCACAGATACGCAGTATTTT.

The chain joins TRBV12-3 or TRBV12-4 to TRBJ1-1; D is unresolved. V lost 1 base and J 8 bases, leaving 11 bases between the germline ends. The CDR3 loop spans 13 amino acids. As DNA, the CDR3 is TGTGCCAGCAGTTTAGATCTGGGTGGGGAAGCTTTCTTT. As protein: CASSLDLGGEAFF.

V and J are TRBV12-3 or TRBV12-4 and TRBJ2-3, with no clear D. The germline V and J ends were trimmed by 5 bases and 2 bases, with 5 bases remaining between them. The CDR3 loop spans 12 amino acids. The chain's CDR3 is CASSRSTDTQYF. In DNA, the CDR3 is TGTGCCAGCAGTCGATCCACAGATACGCAGTATTTT.

This chain links TRBV10-2 with TRBJ2-7; TRBD1 aligns across 9 bases. Germline loops: CDR1 WSHSY, CDR2 SAAADI. The J segment lost 3 bases and the V segment lost 8 bases, leaving 8 bases of the junction unmatched. The CDR3 is made up of 14 amino acids. The CDR3 bases are TGCGCCAGCGCAACCGGGACAGGGATCTACGAGCAGTACTTC. This gives the protein CASATGTGIYEQYF.

The chain recombines TRBV21-1 with TRBJ2-7; the DNA was not compared with TRBD1, the D call given in the table. TRBV21-1 is a known pseudogene. The CDR3 has 16 amino acids. The CDR3 bases are TGTGCCAGCAGCAAAGCGCAGGGCAGGGACGTATACGAGCAGTACTTC. Translating gives CASSKAQGRDVYEQYF.

This clonotype has a handful of counts. This rearrangement joins TRBV7-9 to TRBJ2-7; D is undetermined. V lost 5 bases and J lost 1, with 6 bases in between. The CDR3 consists of 12 residues. The germline gives CDR1 SEHNR, CDR2 FQNEAQ (reference sequence). The DNA of the CDR3 is TGTGCCAGCAGCCAACAATCCTACGAGCAGTACTTC. Its protein product is CASSQQSYEQYF.

The CDR3, as DNA: TGTGCCAGCAGCTTAGGGACAGGGCGGTTCGGCTACACCTTC. Its translation: CASSLGTGRFGYTF. This sequence joins TRBV7-9 and TRBJ1-2, with 8 positions matching TRBD1. After removal of 1 base from V and 8 bases from J, the junction contained 6 bases not matched to a gene. The CDR3 is 14 amino acids. Germline V gene lookup returns CDR1 SEHNR and CDR2 FQNEAQ (reference sequence). The full variable domain, its missing parts supplied by reference TRBV7-9 and TRBJ1-2, is DTGVSQNPRHKITKRGQNVTFRCDPISEHNRLYWYRQTLGQGPEFLTYFQNEAQLEKSRLLSDRFSAERPKGSFSTLEIQRTEQGDSAMYLCASSLGTGRFGYTFGSGTRLTVV.